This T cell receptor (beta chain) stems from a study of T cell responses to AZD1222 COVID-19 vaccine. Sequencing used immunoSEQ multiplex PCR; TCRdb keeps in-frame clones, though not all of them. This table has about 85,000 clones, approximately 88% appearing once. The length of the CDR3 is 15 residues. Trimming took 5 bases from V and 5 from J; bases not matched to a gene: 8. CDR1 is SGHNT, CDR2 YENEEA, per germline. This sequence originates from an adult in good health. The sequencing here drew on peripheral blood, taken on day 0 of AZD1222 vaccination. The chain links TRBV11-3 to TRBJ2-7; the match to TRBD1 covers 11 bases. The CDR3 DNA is TGTGCCAGCAGCCCGTCCGGGACAGGGGGTCACGAGCAGTACTTC. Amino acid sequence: CASSPSGTGGHEQYF.